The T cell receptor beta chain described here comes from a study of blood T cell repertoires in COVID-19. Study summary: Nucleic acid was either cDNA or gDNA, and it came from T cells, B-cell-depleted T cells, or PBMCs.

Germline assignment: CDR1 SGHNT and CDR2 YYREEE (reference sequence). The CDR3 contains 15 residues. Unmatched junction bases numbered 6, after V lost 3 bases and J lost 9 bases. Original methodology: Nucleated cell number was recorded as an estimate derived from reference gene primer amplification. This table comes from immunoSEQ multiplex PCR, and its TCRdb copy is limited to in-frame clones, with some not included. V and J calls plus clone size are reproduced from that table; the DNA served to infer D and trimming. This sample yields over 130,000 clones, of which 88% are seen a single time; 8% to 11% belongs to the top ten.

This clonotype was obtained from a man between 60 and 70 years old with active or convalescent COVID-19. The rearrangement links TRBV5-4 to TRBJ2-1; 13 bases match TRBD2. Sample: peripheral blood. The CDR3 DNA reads TGTGCCAGCAGCTCACCGGGACTAGCGGGATCTGAGCAGTTCTTC. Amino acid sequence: CASSSPGLAGSEQFF.